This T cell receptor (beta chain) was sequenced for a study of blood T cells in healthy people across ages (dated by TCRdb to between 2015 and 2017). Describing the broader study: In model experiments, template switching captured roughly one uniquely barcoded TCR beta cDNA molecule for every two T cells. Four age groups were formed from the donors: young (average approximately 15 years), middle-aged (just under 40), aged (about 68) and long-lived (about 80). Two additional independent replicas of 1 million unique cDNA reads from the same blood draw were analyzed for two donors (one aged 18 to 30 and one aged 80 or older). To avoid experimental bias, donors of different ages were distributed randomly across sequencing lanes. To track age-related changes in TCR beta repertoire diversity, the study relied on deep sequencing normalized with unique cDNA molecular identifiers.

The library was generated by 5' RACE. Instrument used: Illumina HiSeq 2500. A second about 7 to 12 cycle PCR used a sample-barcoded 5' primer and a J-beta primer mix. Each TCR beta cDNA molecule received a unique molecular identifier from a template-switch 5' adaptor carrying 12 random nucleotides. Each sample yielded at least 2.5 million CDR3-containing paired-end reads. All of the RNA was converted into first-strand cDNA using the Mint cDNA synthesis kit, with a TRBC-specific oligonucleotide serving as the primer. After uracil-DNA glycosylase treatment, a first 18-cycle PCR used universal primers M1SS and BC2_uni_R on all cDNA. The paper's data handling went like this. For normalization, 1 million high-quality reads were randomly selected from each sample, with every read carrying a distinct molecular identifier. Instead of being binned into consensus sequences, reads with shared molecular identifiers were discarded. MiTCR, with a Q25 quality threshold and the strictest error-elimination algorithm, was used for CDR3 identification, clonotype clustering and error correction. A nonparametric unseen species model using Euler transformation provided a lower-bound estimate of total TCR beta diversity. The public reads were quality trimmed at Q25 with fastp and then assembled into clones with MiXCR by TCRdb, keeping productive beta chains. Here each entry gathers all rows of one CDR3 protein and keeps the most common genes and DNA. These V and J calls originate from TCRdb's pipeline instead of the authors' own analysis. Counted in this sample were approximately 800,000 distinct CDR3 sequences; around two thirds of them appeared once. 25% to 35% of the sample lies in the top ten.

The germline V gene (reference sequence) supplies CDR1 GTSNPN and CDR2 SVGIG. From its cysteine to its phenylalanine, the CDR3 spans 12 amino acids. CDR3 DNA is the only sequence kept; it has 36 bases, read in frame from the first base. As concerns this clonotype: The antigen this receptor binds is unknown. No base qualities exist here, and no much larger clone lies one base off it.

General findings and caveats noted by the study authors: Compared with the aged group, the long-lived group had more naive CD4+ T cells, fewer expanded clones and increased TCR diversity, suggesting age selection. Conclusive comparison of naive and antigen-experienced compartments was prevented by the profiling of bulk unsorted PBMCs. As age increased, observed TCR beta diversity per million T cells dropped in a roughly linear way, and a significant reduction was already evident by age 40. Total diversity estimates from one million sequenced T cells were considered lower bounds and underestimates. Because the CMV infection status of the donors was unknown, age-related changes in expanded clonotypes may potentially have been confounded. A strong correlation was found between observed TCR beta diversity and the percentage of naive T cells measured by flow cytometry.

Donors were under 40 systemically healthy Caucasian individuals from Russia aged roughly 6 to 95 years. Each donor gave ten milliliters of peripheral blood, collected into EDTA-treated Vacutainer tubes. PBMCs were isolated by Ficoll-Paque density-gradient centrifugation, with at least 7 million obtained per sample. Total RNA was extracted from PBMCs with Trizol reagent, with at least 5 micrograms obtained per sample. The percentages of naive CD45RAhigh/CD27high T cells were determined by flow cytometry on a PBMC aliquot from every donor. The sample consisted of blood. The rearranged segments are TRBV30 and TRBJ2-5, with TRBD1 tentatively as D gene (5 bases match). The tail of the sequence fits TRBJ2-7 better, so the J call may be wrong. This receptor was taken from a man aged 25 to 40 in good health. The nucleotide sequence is TGTGCCTGGAGTCAGGGTCTAAACGAGCAGTACTTC. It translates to CAWSQGLNEQYF.